A selection of T cell receptor beta chains follows, all from one sample in a study of blood T cells in healthy people across ages. MiXCR, applied by TCRdb to the 5' RACE reads, yields one record per CDR3 protein. The sample holds fewer than 1 million distinct CDR3 sequences; under 55% are singletons and the top ten take nearly 20%. Sequenced material: blood. These receptors came from a man aged 60-69 years in good health. CDR3s include the opening cysteine and the closing phenylalanine or tryptophan. A D gene is named only where the DNA matches it firmly. Only part of the rows carry a size: once, few, many, or a class if the clone is expanded.

size,J,D,length,V,CDR3,DNA
once,TRBJ2-2,.,11,TRBV7-9,CASSLDRELFF,TGTGCCAGCAGCTTAGATAGGGAGCTGTTTTTT
.,TRBJ2-7,TRBD1,15,TRBV2,CASREGQGGSYEQYF,TGTGCCAGCAGAGAGGGACAGGGGGGATCCTACGAGCAGTACTTC
few,TRBJ2-5,.,13,TRBV20-1,CSARWAAQETQYF,TGCAGTGCCAGATGGGCCGCCCAAGAGACCCAGTACTTC
.,TRBJ1-2,TRBD1,18,TRBV29-1,CSVEGGGTGALLNYGYTF,TGCAGCGTTGAAGGGGGGGGAACAGGGGCCCTATTAAACTATGGCTACACCTTC
.,TRBJ1-1,.,13,TRBV12-3/TRBV12-4,CASSRAANTEAFF,TGTGCCAGCTCCCGGGCTGCGAACACTGAAGCTTTCTTT
few,TRBJ1-1,.,17,TRBV7-3,CASSPTPFSPSLTEAFF,TGTGCCAGCAGCCCAACACCCTTTTCTCCCTCCCTCACTGAAGCTTTCTTT
.,TRBJ2-3,TRBD1,16,TRBV4-3,CASSQDGTGNTDTQYF,TGCGCCAGCAGCCAAGATGGGACAGGGAACACAGATACGCAGTATTTT
.,TRBJ2-4,TRBD2,18,TRBV11-2,CASSHPVAGGLAKNIQYF,TGTGCCAGCAGCCACCCCGTCGCGGGAGGACTAGCCAAAAACATTCAGTACTTC
.,TRBJ2-7,TRBD1,13,TRBV20-1,CSAQRQGGNEQYF,TGCAGTGCCCAACGACAGGGGGGCAACGAGCAGTACTTC
.,TRBJ2-5,.,15,TRBV11-2,CASSSGAITQETQYF,TGTGCCAGCAGCTCGGGGGCGATTACTCAAGAGACCCAGTACTTC
few,TRBJ2-1,.,15,TRBV18,CASSQGGGDYNEQFF,TGTGCCAGCTCTCAGGGAGGGGGGGACTACAATGAGCAGTTCTTC
.,TRBJ2-4,.,12,TRBV20-1,CSAPAAKNIQYF,TGCAGTGCCCCTGCAGCCAAAAACATTCAGTACTTC
.,TRBJ1-2,.,15,TRBV4-1,CASSQVRGSNYGYTF,TGCGCCAGCAGCCAAGTTAGGGGATCTAACTATGGCTACACCTTC
.,TRBJ2-7,.,20,TRBV15,CATSGLGRSASRVGVNEQYF,TGTGCCACCAGCGGCCTCGGCCGGTCCGCGTCTAGGGTGGGGGTTAATGAGCAGTACTTC
few,TRBJ1-2,.,15,TRBV5-1,CASSLAGTTARGYTF,TGCGCCAGCAGCTTGGCCGGGACGACCGCTCGAGGCTACACCTTC
.,TRBJ2-1,.,12,TRBV3-1,CASSRGMGEQFF,TGTGCCAGCAGCCGGGGAATGGGTGAGCAGTTCTTC
.,TRBJ1-4,.,14,TRBV3-1,CASSQLGANEKLFF,TGTGCCAGCAGCCAATTGGGGGCGAATGAAAAACTGTTTTTT
few,TRBJ1-4,TRBD1,17,TRBV7-8,CASSSYARQGINEKLFF,TGTGCCAGCAGCTCGTACGCGCGACAGGGAATTAATGAAAAACTGTTTTTT
.,TRBJ2-1,TRBD2,15,TRBV25-1,CASRRSGGATNEQFF,TGTGCCAGCAGAAGAAGCGGGGGGGCCACTAATGAGCAGTTCTTC
.,TRBJ2-5,.,16,TRBV14,CASSQDQPVSEETQYF,TGTGCCAGCAGCCAAGATCAACCTGTTTCCGAGGAGACCCAGTACTTC
few,TRBJ1-2,.,13,TRBV27,CASSSGLVYGYTF,TGTGCCAGCAGTTCTGGTTTGGTCTATGGCTACACCTTC
few,TRBJ1-5,.,15,TRBV9,CASSVAPDGNQPQHF,TGTGCCAGCAGCGTAGCTCCAGACGGAAATCAGCCCCAGCATTTT
few,TRBJ2-5,TRBD2,17,TRBV7-2,CASSLATVAGPGETQYF,TGTGCCAGCAGCTTAGCGACGGTAGCGGGGCCTGGGGAGACCCAGTACTTC
few,TRBJ1-6,TRBD1,14,TRBV10-3,CATDGQGGNSPLHF,TGTGCCACCGACGGACAGGGGGGTAATTCACCCCTCCACTTT
few,TRBJ2-2,TRBD2,16,TRBV10-3,CAIRGDTSGDTGELFF,TGTGCCATCAGAGGAGATACTAGCGGGGACACCGGGGAGCTGTTTTTT
.,TRBJ2-7,.,15,TRBV27,CASSPEHRRTYEQYF,TGTGCCAGCAGCCCCGAGCACAGGCGGACCTACGAGCAGTACTTC
few,TRBJ1-5,.,13,TRBV20-1,CSARSGENQPQHF,TGCAGTGCTAGATCAGGGGAGAATCAGCCCCAGCATTTT